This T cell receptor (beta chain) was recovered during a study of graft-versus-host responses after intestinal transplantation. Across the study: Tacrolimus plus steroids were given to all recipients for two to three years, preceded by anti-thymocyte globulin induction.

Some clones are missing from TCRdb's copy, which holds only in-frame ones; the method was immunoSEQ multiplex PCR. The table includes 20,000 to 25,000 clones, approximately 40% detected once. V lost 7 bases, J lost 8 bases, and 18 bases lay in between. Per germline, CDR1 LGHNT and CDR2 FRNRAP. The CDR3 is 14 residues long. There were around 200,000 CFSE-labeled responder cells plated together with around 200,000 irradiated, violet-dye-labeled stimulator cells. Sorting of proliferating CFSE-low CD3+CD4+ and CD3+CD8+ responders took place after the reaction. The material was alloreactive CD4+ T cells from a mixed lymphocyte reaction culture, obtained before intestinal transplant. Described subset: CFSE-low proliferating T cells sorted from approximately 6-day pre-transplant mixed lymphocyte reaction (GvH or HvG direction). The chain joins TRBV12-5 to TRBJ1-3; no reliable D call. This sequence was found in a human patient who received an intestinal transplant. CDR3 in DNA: TGTGCTAGTGTCCTCGGGATTCACAAGGACACCATATATTTT. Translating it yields CASVLGIHKDTIYF.